Below, one T cell receptor beta chain is given with its context. MiXCR, run by TCRdb on the RT-PCR reads, gives a single entry per CDR3 protein. Here the sample spans hundreds of thousands of distinct CDR3 sequences, 16% being singletons. This sample was included in a study of patients and donors after allogeneic stem cell transplantation. V lost 3 bases to trimming and J lost 11 bases; unmatched junction nucleotides: 6. The CDR3 loop spans 13 amino acids. Germline V gene data show CDR1 as MNHNS and CDR2 as SASEGT. This sequence joins TRBV6-1 and TRBJ1-1; 10 bases line up with TRBD1. This sequence originates from a human donor who was either an allogeneic HSCT recipient or a stem cell or donor lymphocyte infusion donor (not recorded which). It is not recorded whose cells these are; they may come from a transplant donor. Input material: blood, either unsorted or a sorted T cell fraction (not recorded which). The CDR3 reads CASSDQGQGRAFF. The CDR3 DNA reads as TGTGCCAGCAGTGACCAGGGACAGGGGAGGGCTTTCTTT.